This passage covers 9 T cell receptor beta chains from one sample sequenced in a study of blood T cell repertoires in COVID-19. Here immunoSEQ multiplex PCR was the method, and the copy in TCRdb shows in-frame clones only, minus some. The repertoire holds more than 200,000 clones, around four fifths seen once, with approximately 8.6% in the top ten. Sequencing was carried out using peripheral blood. The receptors here all came from a man aged 35-49 years with active or convalescent COVID-19.

The V call is TRBV11-2, the J call TRBJ1-2; D might be TRBD1 (6 bases). V lost 0 bases, J lost 3 bases, and 8 bases lay in between. The germline CDR1 and CDR2 sequences are SGHAT and FQNNGV. This CDR3 region has 14 residues. Here the CDR3 DNA reads TGTGCCAGCAGCTTAGATTGGACAGACTATGGCTACACCTTC. Translating it yields CASSLDWTDYGYTF.

The chain combines TRBV9 with TRBJ1-1; 8 positions agree with TRBD1. V was clipped by 7 bases and J by 9 bases; unmatched bases: 20. CDR1 is SGDLS and CDR2 is YYNGEE in the germline V gene. The CDR3 sequence is 16 residues long. The CDR3 DNA reads as TGTGCCAGCGGGAGACTTGATACAGGACAGGGTGGCCAAGCTTTCTTT. Residues: CASGRLDTGQGGQAFF.

This clone was picked up a small number of times. The chain has TRBV11-3 and TRBJ2-2; 7 nucleotides line up with TRBD1. CDR1 is SGHNT, CDR2 YENEEA, per germline. The J segment lost 6 bases and the V segment lost 2 bases, leaving 0 bases of the junction unmatched. The CDR3 has 13 residues. The CDR3 nucleotides are TGTGCCAGCAGCTTACAGGGGGCCGGGGAGCTGTTTTTT. Amino acids: CASSLQGAGELFF.

V gene TRBV7-3 combines with J gene TRBJ2-1, with 8 bases matching TRBD2. This CDR3 is 15 amino acids long. Unmatched junction bases numbered 10, after V lost 4 bases and J lost 8 bases. Germline V gene lookup returns CDR1 SGHTA and CDR2 FQGTGA. Written as DNA, the CDR3 is TGTGCCAGCAGCTCCCTCGGGGGGGCGGTATATGAGCAGTTCTTC. Encoded protein: CASSSLGGAVYEQFF.

The chain carries TRBV7-6 and TRBJ2-7; TRBD1 is a possible D gene (6 bases). Per germline, CDR1 SGHVS and CDR2 FNYEAQ. This CDR3 spans 15 amino acids. V dropped 4 bases and J dropped 2 bases, with 15 bases sitting between them. CDR3 amino acids: CASSSPDSPPYEQYF. The CDR3, as DNA: TGTGCCAGCAGCTCCCCGGACAGCCCCCCCTACGAGCAGTACTTC.

The chain combines TRBV5-1 with TRBJ2-1; tentative D call: TRBD2 (6 bases). CDR1 and CDR2 from the germline V gene are SGHRS and YFSETQ. CDR3 size: 16 residues. V lost 4 bases and J 0 bases, leaving 14 bases between the germline ends. CDR3 in amino acids: CASSHKGGTSYNEQFF. For the CDR3, the DNA is TGCGCCAGCAGCCACAAGGGAGGAACCTCCTACAATGAGCAGTTCTTC. The variable domain in full, completed from reference TRBV5-1 and TRBJ2-1, reads KAGVTQTPRYLIKTRGQQVTLSCSPISGHRSVSWYQQTPGQGLQFLFEYFSETQRNKGNFPGRFSGRQFSNSRSEMNVSTLELGDSALYLCASSHKGGTSYNEQFFGPGTRLTVL.

The chain carries TRBV6-1 and TRBJ2-1, with D uncertain. The CDR3 is 14 amino acids. Germline values: CDR1 MNHNS, CDR2 SASEGT. Trimming cost V 1 base and J 2 bases, with 6 bases left between them. Here the CDR3 reads CASSEDTAYNEQFF. The CDR3 DNA reads as TGTGCCAGCAGTGAAGATACAGCCTACAATGAGCAGTTCTTC.

In its sample, this clone was seen once. CDR3 DNA sequence: TGTGCCAGTAGTCACGGGACAACCTACGAGCAGTACTTC. Protein sequence: CASSHGTTYEQYF. The V gene is TRBV19, the J gene TRBJ2-7, with D perhaps TRBD1 (6 bases). CDR1 and CDR2 from the germline V gene are LNHDA and SQIVND (reference sequence). V gave up 5 bases and J gave up 2 bases, with 10 bases separating them. This CDR3 comprises 13 residues.

The chain uses TRBV19 and TRBJ2-2, with 10 positions matching TRBD1. Losses at the gene ends were 5 bases for V and 1 base for J; bases not matched to a gene: 10. Germline CDR1 LNHDA, CDR2 SQIVND (reference sequence). This CDR3 spans 18 amino acids. The CDR3 reads CASSFLGTGAVNTGELFF. The DNA of the CDR3 is TGTGCCAGTAGTTTTTTGGGGACAGGGGCCGTGAACACCGGGGAGCTGTTTTTT.